This T cell receptor beta chain was sequenced in a study of blood T cell repertoires in COVID-19 (dated by TCRdb to about 2020). Turning to the overall study: Collaborator samples came from the United States, Italy and Spain and covered acute and convalescent phases of COVID-19. The prospective study material was composed of cDNA or gDNA derived from T cells, B-cell-depleted T cells, or PBMCs. Deeply sampled blood TCRbeta repertoires from subjects exposed to, actively infected with, or recovered from COVID-19 were included in the dataset. The repertoires were released in a freely available public database meant as a resource for research on the immune response to SARS-CoV-2. The samples were drawn from two sources: the first 160 participants of the ongoing ImmuneRACE study, and 1,254 subjects contributed by 6 global collaborators. The sample metadata nearly always contained a de-identified subject ID, COVID-19 status, age in years and sex. Where HLA class I and class II types were available, the types were taken from metadata supplied by the sample provider, not from assay-based typing.

The immunoSEQ Assay, a bias-controlled multiplex PCR, was used to amplify TCRbeta CDR3 regions from genomic DNA. The authors' pipeline ran thus. Nucleated cell counts per sample were estimated from amplification of reference gene primers within the assay. To quantify the absolute abundance of each unique TCRbeta CDR3 rearrangement, sequence reads were collapsed and filtered. For each sample, productive Simpson clonality was calculated by taking the square root of Simpson's diversity index across productive rearrangements. The immuneACCESS repertoire file appears here via TCRdb, limited to in-frame rearrangements. These files lack a portion of the clones; in checked studies, under half of the deficit traces to unresolved V genes, and the cause of the others is not known. V and J calls and clone size are those listed in that table; D and trimming were worked out from the DNA. This sample lists about 37,000 clones; approximately 91% were detected once. Around 16% of the sample belongs to the ten largest clones.

This clone was counted once. The clone's antigen remains unknown. Per-base qualities were not stored, and no clone one base away is much larger. Each collaborating institution followed its own protocols to collect whole blood in K2EDTA tubes. For TCRbeta analysis, collaborators shipped samples as frozen whole blood, isolated PBMCs, or DNA extracted from either of those sample types. Points the paper makes about the study in general: How much clinical and demographic metadata was included differed by source and by participant, and the metadata was provided uncurated.

Looking up the germline V gene (reference sequence) yields CDR1 LNHNV and CDR2 YYDKDF. Trimming at the junction amounts to 3 bases on V and 4 bases on J, and the germline ends lie 18 bases apart. The CDR3 runs 16 residues from the cysteine to the phenylalanine. Here the CDR3 DNA is all that survives: 48 bases in frame from base 1. The sequence links TRBV15 to TRBJ1-2, and possibly TRBD1, on 6 matching bases. The origin of this receptor is a woman in her thirties in a cohort sampled during active COVID-19. The sequenced sample consisted of peripheral blood. The CDR3 reads CATSSKEGRGFYGYTF. The DNA reads as follows: TGTGCCACCAGCAGTAAAGAGGGCAGGGGATTCTATGGCTACACCTTC.